Listed below are T cell receptor beta chains from one sample, sequenced in a study of blood T cell repertoires in COVID-19. The protocol was immunoSEQ multiplex PCR, while the TCRdb copy is restricted to in-frame clones and leaves out a portion. The top ten hold 4.5% to 6% of the sample, which has approximately 120,000 clones, roughly four fifths seen once. The sequencing input was peripheral blood. Source of these receptors: an elderly man with COVID-19, enrolled during active disease. The CDR3 runs from the conserved cysteine through the conserved F or W. The D gene is left open where the match is weak. Size is stated for part of the rows, as once, few or many counts, or as a class when the clone is expanded.

clone_size: NA
j_call: TRBJ2-1
d_call: TRBD2
v_call: TRBV24-1
cdr3_nt: TGTGCCACCAGTGGTCTACTAGCGGGAGATCACAATGAGCAGTTCTTC
cdr3_aa: CATSGLLAGDHNEQFF

clone_size: NA
j_call: TRBJ2-3
d_call: TRBD2
v_call: TRBV30
cdr3_nt: TGTGCCTGGGGAAGGACAGGCGAGCCCCTAAAGACTAGCGGTTTGAGGACAGATACGCAGTATTTT
cdr3_aa: CAWGRTGEPLKTSGLRTDTQYF

clone_size: NA
j_call: TRBJ2-3
d_call: NA
v_call: TRBV27
cdr3_nt: TGTGCCAGCAGTCCCCGGACAGCCGGCACAGATACGCAGTATTTT
cdr3_aa: CASSPRTAGTDTQYF

clone_size: NA
j_call: TRBJ2-2
d_call: NA
v_call: TRBV5-1
cdr3_nt: TGCGCCAGCAGCTCTAATTACGCCGGGGAGCTGTTTTTT
cdr3_aa: CASSSNYAGELFF

clone_size: once
j_call: TRBJ2-5
d_call: TRBD2
v_call: TRBV6-5
cdr3_nt: TGTGCCAGCAGCCCCCTAGGCGGGGGGGAGACCCAGTACTTC
cdr3_aa: CASSPLGGGETQYF

clone_size: NA
j_call: TRBJ2-7
d_call: NA
v_call: TRBV19
cdr3_nt: TGTGCCAGTAGTCCCCGCCTCCAAGGGGACGAGCAGTACTTC
cdr3_aa: CASSPRLQGDEQYF

clone_size: NA
j_call: TRBJ1-1
d_call: TRBD1
v_call: TRBV12-3/TRBV12-4
cdr3_nt: TGTGCCAGCAGCGGTAGGGGGCGAACTGAAGCTTTCTTT
cdr3_aa: CASSGRGRTEAFF

clone_size: NA
j_call: TRBJ1-4
d_call: TRBD1
v_call: TRBV29-1
cdr3_nt: TGCAGCGCCCGACAGGGGGATAATGAAAAACTGTTTTTT
cdr3_aa: CSARQGDNEKLFF

clone_size: NA
j_call: TRBJ2-5
d_call: NA
v_call: TRBV4-1
cdr3_nt: TGCGCCAGCAGCCAAGATAAGGCGAGGTTGAGAGAGACCCAGTACTTC
cdr3_aa: CASSQDKARLRETQYF

clone_size: NA
j_call: TRBJ2-7
d_call: NA
v_call: TRBV28
cdr3_nt: TGTGCCAGCAGTTTAGGACTTGGCATCTCCTACGAGCAGTACTTC
cdr3_aa: CASSLGLGISYEQYF

clone_size: NA
j_call: TRBJ1-2
d_call: TRBD1
v_call: TRBV28
cdr3_nt: TGTGCCAGCACCGTAGGACAGGGTGTGGATGGCTACACCTTC
cdr3_aa: CASTVGQGVDGYTF

clone_size: NA
j_call: TRBJ1-2
d_call: TRBD1
v_call: TRBV28
cdr3_nt: TGTGCCAGCACCACGGCGGACAGGAAGGATGGCTACACCTTC
cdr3_aa: CASTTADRKDGYTF

clone_size: NA
j_call: TRBJ2-7
d_call: NA
v_call: TRBV2
cdr3_nt: TGTGCCACCAGATCTTACTACGAGCAGTACTTC
cdr3_aa: CATRSYYEQYF

clone_size: few
j_call: TRBJ2-5
d_call: NA
v_call: TRBV11-2
cdr3_nt: TGTGCCAGCAGCCAGGGACACCATAAAGAGACCCAGTACTTC
cdr3_aa: CASSQGHHKETQYF

clone_size: NA
j_call: TRBJ1-1
d_call: NA
v_call: TRBV7-8
cdr3_nt: TGTGCCAGCAGCCCAATGGGGGCGAGGGGTGAAGCTTTCTTT
cdr3_aa: CASSPMGARGEAFF

clone_size: NA
j_call: TRBJ2-7
d_call: TRBD1
v_call: TRBV7-9
cdr3_nt: TGTGCCAGCAGCCCCAGACAGGGGATGGGCGAGCAGTACTTC
cdr3_aa: CASSPRQGMGEQYF

clone_size: NA
j_call: TRBJ2-2
d_call: NA
v_call: TRBV9
cdr3_nt: TGTGCCAGCAGCGTAGGAAGCTCAACCCGGGGGACCGGGGAGCTGTTTTTT
cdr3_aa: CASSVGSSTRGTGELFF

clone_size: NA
j_call: TRBJ2-2
d_call: TRBD1
v_call: TRBV11-2
cdr3_nt: TGTGCCAGCAGCTTAGGGGGGACAGGGAACACCGGGGAGCTGTTTTTT
cdr3_aa: CASSLGGTGNTGELFF

clone_size: NA
j_call: TRBJ2-1
d_call: TRBD2
v_call: TRBV9
cdr3_nt: TGTGCCAGCAGCGTAGACGGGACTAGCAATGAGCAGTTCTTC
cdr3_aa: CASSVDGTSNEQFF

clone_size: NA
j_call: TRBJ1-5
d_call: NA
v_call: TRBV7-2
cdr3_nt: TGTGCCAGCAGCTTAGTTCGGTGGAGCAATCAGCCCCAGCATTTT
cdr3_aa: CASSLVRWSNQPQHF

clone_size: NA
j_call: TRBJ2-7
d_call: TRBD1
v_call: TRBV6-5
cdr3_nt: TGTGCCAGCAGTCCCGGGACAGGTAAATACGAGCAGTACTTC
cdr3_aa: CASSPGTGKYEQYF

clone_size: NA
j_call: TRBJ2-7
d_call: NA
v_call: TRBV25-1
cdr3_nt: TGTGCCAGCAGTGAATATAGTAGGGGTGGCGACGAGCAGTACTTC
cdr3_aa: CASSEYSRGGDEQYF

clone_size: few
j_call: TRBJ2-1
d_call: TRBD2
v_call: TRBV19
cdr3_nt: TGTGCCAGTAGTACACTACTAGCGGGGAACAATGAGCAGTTCTTC
cdr3_aa: CASSTLLAGNNEQFF

clone_size: NA
j_call: TRBJ2-7
d_call: NA
v_call: TRBV6-2/TRBV6-3
cdr3_nt: TGTGCCAGCAGTTACGCAGGAACCTACGAGCAGTACTTC
cdr3_aa: CASSYAGTYEQYF

clone_size: NA
j_call: TRBJ1-4
d_call: NA
v_call: TRBV19
cdr3_nt: TGTGCCAGTAGTCCCCGGACAGTAAAAGGTGAAAAACTGTTTTTT
cdr3_aa: CASSPRTVKGEKLFF

clone_size: NA
j_call: TRBJ2-7
d_call: NA
v_call: TRBV5-5
cdr3_nt: TGTGCCAGCGGGGACAACTACGAGCAGTACTTC
cdr3_aa: CASGDNYEQYF

clone_size: NA
j_call: TRBJ2-3
d_call: TRBD1
v_call: TRBV29-1
cdr3_nt: TGCAGCGTTGCCGACAGGGGTACAGATACGCAGTATTTT
cdr3_aa: CSVADRGTDTQYF

clone_size: NA
j_call: TRBJ1-6
d_call: NA
v_call: TRBV27
cdr3_nt: TGTGCCAGCAGTTTCGGGCGTGGGAGCTCCTATAATTCACCCCTCCACTTT
cdr3_aa: CASSFGRGSSYNSPLHF

clone_size: NA
j_call: TRBJ1-3
d_call: NA
v_call: TRBV12-3/TRBV12-4
cdr3_nt: TGTGCCAGCAGTCAGGTACTTGGAAACACCATATATTTT
cdr3_aa: CASSQVLGNTIYF

clone_size: NA
j_call: TRBJ2-2
d_call: TRBD2
v_call: TRBV27
cdr3_nt: TGTGCCAGCAGTTTGATCGGACTAGTAACCGGGGAGCTGTTTTTT
cdr3_aa: CASSLIGLVTGELFF

clone_size: NA
j_call: TRBJ1-2
d_call: NA
v_call: TRBV5-1
cdr3_nt: TGCGCCAGCAGCCTCCAGGGTGACGGCTACACCTTC
cdr3_aa: CASSLQGDGYTF

clone_size: NA
j_call: TRBJ2-2
d_call: TRBD2
v_call: TRBV7-2
cdr3_nt: TGTGCCAGCAGCTTAGCGCTCGGCGGGGGGAGCACCGGGGAGCTGTTTTTT
cdr3_aa: CASSLALGGGSTGELFF

clone_size: NA
j_call: TRBJ2-2
d_call: NA
v_call: TRBV5-1
cdr3_nt: TGCGTCAGCAGTCCCGAGGGGAACACCGGGGAGCTGTTTTTT
cdr3_aa: CVSSPEGNTGELFF

clone_size: few
j_call: TRBJ2-2
d_call: TRBD1
v_call: TRBV18
cdr3_nt: TGTGCCAGCTCACCATCGGACAGGGGGGGCCACGGGGAGCTGTTTTTT
cdr3_aa: CASSPSDRGGHGELFF

clone_size: NA
j_call: TRBJ2-3
d_call: TRBD2
v_call: TRBV20-1
cdr3_nt: TGCAGTGCTAGTACTAGCGGGAGTCGCGGCACAGATACGCAGTATTTT
cdr3_aa: CSASTSGSRGTDTQYF

clone_size: NA
j_call: TRBJ1-1
d_call: NA
v_call: TRBV28
cdr3_nt: TGTGCCAGCTCCGCTTATCTGGGGCAGGCTTCGGGCACTGAAGCTTTCTTT
cdr3_aa: CASSAYLGQASGTEAFF